Presented here are 6 T cell receptor beta chains from one specimen sequenced in a study of shared clonotypes between healthy human individuals. The method was immunoSEQ multiplex PCR; TCRdb's version includes in-frame clones alone and lacks a portion of them. Of over 100,000 clones detected, around 65% appear once; the ten largest clones hold about a quarter. Sequenced sample: memory CD8+ T cells sorted from blood. Described subset: CD45RO+ cells pooled with CCR7-negative TemRA cells. These receptors were collected from a woman in her twenties or thirties in good health.

The chain uses TRBV7-8 and TRBJ2-5; no clear D gene. The germline V and J ends were trimmed by 1 base and 7 bases, with 10 bases remaining between them. CDR1 and CDR2 from the germline V gene are SGHVS and FQNEAQ. The CDR3 totals 13 residues. This chain's CDR3 is CASSLGQAGTQYF. CDR3 nucleotide sequence: TGTGCCAGCAGCTTAGGCCAGGCCGGGACCCAGTACTTC.

There are many counts of this clone. The sample holds other DNA sequences that translate to the same CDR3. This chain uses TRBV11-2 with TRBJ2-7; TRBD1 or TRBD2 may be the D gene (5 bases each). The CDR3 runs to 15 residues. The germline V gene has CDR1 SGHAT and CDR2 FQNNGV. The V end lost 1 base, the J end lost 3 bases, and 13 bases lay between the germline ends. In DNA, the CDR3 is TGTGCCAGCAGCTTAGCCCCGGGACCTCGCTACGAGCAGTACTTC. It yields the protein CASSLAPGPRYEQYF.

V gene TRBV7-6 combines with J gene TRBJ2-5; 7 nucleotides match TRBD1. Germline-derived CDR1 and CDR2 are SGHVS and FNYEAQ. The CDR3 totals 15 residues. Unmatched junction bases numbered 5, after V lost 1 base and J lost 3 bases. CDR3 amino acids: CASSLGGQSKETQYF. The CDR3 DNA sequence: TGTGCCAGCAGCTTAGGGGGACAGTCCAAAGAGACCCAGTACTTC. The complete variable domain, with remaining parts taken from reference TRBV7-6 and TRBJ2-5, reads GAGVSQSPRYKVTKRGQDVALRCDPISGHVSLYWYRQALGQGPEFLTYFNYEAQQDKSGLPNDRFSAERPEGSISTLTIQRTEQRDSAMYRCASSLGGQSKETQYFGPGTRLLVL.

The chain carries TRBV29-1 and TRBJ2-7, with 7 bases lining up with TRBD2. The junction had 12 bases not matched to a gene; V was cut back by 2 bases and J by 5 bases. Germline V gives CDR1 SQVTM, CDR2 ANQGSEA. The CDR3 spans 15 residues. The CDR3 DNA reads TGCAGCGTTGAAAGTCGGACTAGTGTCAGTCACGAGCAGTACTTC. This codes for CSVESRTSVSHEQYF.

The chain uses TRBV2 and TRBJ1-1; D is possibly TRBD1 (6 bases). CDR1 is SNHLY, CDR2 FYNNEI, per germline. Trimming took off 6 bases at V and 5 bases at J, with 28 bases between the two ends. This CDR3 comprises 18 residues. CDR3 coding DNA: TGTGCCAGCAGCCGGGCAGGAGGGGGGTCCGAGGGAAATACTGAAGCTTTCTTT. It is translated as CASSRAGGGSEGNTEAFF. Full variable domain (remainder filled in from reference TRBV2 and TRBJ1-1): EPEVTQTPSHQVTQMGQEVILRCVPISNHLYFYWYRQILGQKVEFLVSFYNNEISEKSEIFDDQFSVERPDGSNFTLKIRSTKLEDSAMYFCASSRAGGGSEGNTEAFFGQGTRLTVV.

The chain has TRBV19 and TRBJ2-7; TRBD1 matches at 11 bases. Germline assignment: CDR1 LNHDA and CDR2 SQIVND (reference sequence). With V trimmed by 3 bases and J by 6 bases, 7 bases remained unmatched. The CDR3 runs to 15 residues. The CDR3 DNA is TGTGCCAGTAGTATCGGCGGACAGGGGGCTTTCGAGCAGTACTTC. Protein product: CASSIGGQGAFEQYF.